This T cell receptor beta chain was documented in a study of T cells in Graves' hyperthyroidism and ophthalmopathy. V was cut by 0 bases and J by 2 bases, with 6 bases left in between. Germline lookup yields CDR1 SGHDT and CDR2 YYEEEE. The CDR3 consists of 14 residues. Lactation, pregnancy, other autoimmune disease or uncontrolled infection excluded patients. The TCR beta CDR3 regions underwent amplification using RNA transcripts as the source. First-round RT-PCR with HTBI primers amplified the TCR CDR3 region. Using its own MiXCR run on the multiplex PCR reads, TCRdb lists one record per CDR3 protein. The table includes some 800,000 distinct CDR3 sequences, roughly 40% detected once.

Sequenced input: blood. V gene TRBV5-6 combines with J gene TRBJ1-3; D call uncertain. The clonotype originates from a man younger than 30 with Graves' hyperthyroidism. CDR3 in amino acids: CASSLGMAGNTIYF. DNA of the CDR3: TGTGCCAGCAGCTTGGGGATGGCTGGAAACACCATATATTTT.